Listed here are 6 T cell receptor beta chains from one sample, sequenced in a study of cytomegalovirus exposure and HLA in healthy donors. This PCR relied on a set of 60 Vbeta primers and 13 Jbeta primers. Some clones are missing from TCRdb's copy, which holds only in-frame ones; the method was immunoSEQ multiplex PCR. In the table there are 150,000 to 200,000 clones, roughly four fifths of which are singletons. Sample: PBMCs. These receptor sequences come from a female donor in good health and CMV-seronegative.

There are a few counts of this clone. The chain combines TRBV30 with TRBJ1-4; 9 nucleotides agree with TRBD1. The CDR3 runs to 15 residues. Per the germline V gene, CDR1 is GTSNPN and CDR2 is SVGIG (reference sequence). V lost 5 bases and J lost 2; bases outside the gene matches: 6. CDR3: CAWDRGRVTNEKLFF. Written as DNA, the CDR3 is TGTGCCTGGGACAGGGGGAGGGTGACTAATGAAAAACTGTTTTTT.

In this sample, this clone turned up a few times. The V call is TRBV5-1, the J call TRBJ2-1; TRBD2 agrees at 7 bases. CDR3 length equals 17 residues. The V gene end was trimmed by 3 bases and the J gene end by 0 bases; junction bases not matched to a gene: 9. The germline V gene has CDR1 SGHRS and CDR2 YFSETQ. The DNA for the CDR3 is TGCGCCAGCAGCTCACCGCAAATAGCGGGCTCCTACAATGAGCAGTTCTTC. This sequence encodes CASSSPQIAGSYNEQFF. Drawing the rest from reference TRBV5-1 and TRBJ2-1, the complete variable domain is KAGVTQTPRYLIKTRGQQVTLSCSPISGHRSVSWYQQTPGQGLQFLFEYFSETQRNKGNFPGRFSGRQFSNSRSEMNVSTLELGDSALYLCASSSPQIAGSYNEQFFGPGTRLTVL.

The chain has TRBV9 and TRBJ1-6; no clear D. Deletions cut 6 bases from V and 7 bases from J, with 17 bases between. CDR1 and CDR2 (germline): SGDLS, YYNGEE. The CDR3 has 15 residues. Written as DNA, the CDR3 is TGTGCCAGCAAGGAGAAGGTATCGGAGAATTCACCCCTCCACTTT. Translating it yields CASKEKVSENSPLHF.

J is TRBJ2-1 and V is TRBV2; D might be TRBD1 (6 bases). Germline V gene lookup returns CDR1 SNHLY and CDR2 FYNNEI. V was pared by 7 bases and J by 5 bases, with 12 bases between. The CDR3 has 13 amino acids. The CDR3 loop is CASKPDRNNEQFF. CDR3 nucleotides: TGTGCCAGCAAACCTGACAGGAACAATGAGCAGTTCTTC.

This clone was observed once. The V gene is TRBV4-3, the J gene TRBJ2-7; D unresolved. The CDR3 is 13 residues long. Germline loops: CDR1 LGHNA, CDR2 YSLEER. Trimming shortened V by 0 bases and J by 10 bases, and 13 bases separated the two germline ends. This chain's CDR3 is CASSQEGRQPQYF. CDR3 nucleotides: TGCGCCAGCAGCCAAGAGGGCAGACAACCTCAGTACTTC.

V gene TRBV27 combines with J gene TRBJ2-1; TRBD1 agrees at 7 bases. Germline assignment: CDR1 MNHEY and CDR2 SMNVEV (reference sequence). J was trimmed by 3 bases and V by 7 bases; bases with no gene match: 3. The CDR3 is 13 amino acids. The CDR3 bases are TGTGCCAGCAAGGGACAGAACTACAATGAGCAGTTCTTC. Its protein is CASKGQNYNEQFF.